A single sample is the source of the 20 T cell receptor beta chains below, sequenced in a study of CD8+ T cells in alopecia areata. Reverse transcription of extracted RNA yielded cDNA, which provided the sequencing template. Assay: immunoSEQ multiplex PCR; the TCRdb copy retains only in-frame clones and omits some. Among roughly 180,000 clones listed, roughly 65% were seen once. Sequencing used CD4+ T cells sorted from blood, obtained at week 0. These receptors all come from a human donor with alopecia areata.

CDR3 amino acids: CAWTKLAGVIGDTQYF. CDR3 sequence (DNA): TGTGCCTGGACCAAACTAGCGGGGGTGATCGGAGATACGCAGTATTTT. The rearrangement joins TRBV30 to TRBJ2-3; 11 bases agree with TRBD2. CDR3 length equals 16 residues. J was trimmed by 5 bases and V by 4 bases; bases with no gene match: 11. Germline loops: CDR1 GTSNPN, CDR2 SVGIG (reference sequence).

This clone was detected only a few times. This chain's CDR3 is CSVATSSEAFF. CDR3 DNA: TGCAGCGTTGCGACGTCTTCTGAAGCTTTCTTT. This rearrangement joins TRBV29-1 to TRBJ1-1; D call uncertain. The CDR3 is 11 amino acids. CDR1 is SQVTM, CDR2 ANQGSEA, per germline. V lost 4 bases and J 6 bases, leaving 9 bases between the germline ends.

In this sample, this clone turned up a few times. The J gene is TRBJ1-6, the V gene TRBV27; 7 bases are a match to TRBD1. The V gene's germline CDR1 is MNHEY and CDR2 SMNVEV (reference sequence). There are 15 residues in the CDR3. After removal of 0 bases from V and 10 bases from J, the junction contained 6 bases not matched to a gene. In DNA, the CDR3 is TGTGCCAGCAGTTTATCTCAGGGGGGCCGATCACCCCTCCACTTT. It specifies CASSLSQGGRSPLHF.

The rearrangement links TRBV7-8 to TRBJ1-6; D might be TRBD1 (6 bases). This CDR3 comprises 15 residues. Germline CDR1 and CDR2: SGHVS and FQNEAQ. V lost 7 bases, J lost 7 bases, and 17 bases lay in between. CDR3 in amino acids: CASTPPGHENSPLHF. CDR3 nucleotides: TGTGCCAGCACCCCACCGGGACACGAGAATTCACCCCTCCACTTT.

V gene TRBV30 combines with J gene TRBJ2-1; 11 bases map to TRBD1. Germline V gene data show CDR1 as GTSNPN and CDR2 as SVGIG (reference sequence). The CDR3 sequence is 14 residues long. V gave up 3 bases and J gave up 14 bases; unmatched junction bases: 12. This CDR3 reads CAWREPGQGDQEFF. The CDR3 DNA is TGTGCCTGGAGAGAGCCGGGACAGGGGGATCAGGAGTTCTTC. Full variable domain (outside the CDR3, taken from reference TRBV30 and TRBJ2-1): SQTIHQWPATLVQPVGSPLSLECTVEGTSNPNLYWYRQAAGRGLQLLFYSVGIGQISSEVPQNLSASRPQDRQFILSSKKLLLSDSGFYLCAWREPGQGDQEFFGPGTRLTVL.

This clone was detected only a few times. The CDR3 DNA sequence: TGTGCCTGGGGGGAATGGACTGAAGCTTTCTTT. Translation: CAWGEWTEAFF. The chain carries TRBV30 and TRBJ1-1; D call uncertain. CDR1 is GTSNPN, CDR2 SVGIG, per germline (reference sequence). The CDR3 covers 11 residues. Trimming removed 5 bases at V and 5 bases at J, with 9 bases between.

V gene TRBV4-1 combines with J gene TRBJ1-1; a possible D gene is TRBD1 (5 bases). The ends were cut back, 3 bases at V and 8 bases at J, with 10 bases in the middle. CDR3 size: 12 residues. Germline V CDR1 and CDR2: MGHRA, YSYEKL. This CDR3 is CASSHSTVEAFF. CDR3 nucleotide sequence: TGCGCCAGCAGCCACTCGACAGTGGAAGCTTTCTTT.

V and J are TRBV7-6 and TRBJ2-5; D gene ambiguous. Trimming cost V 5 bases and J 0 bases, with 7 bases left between them. This CDR3 spans 13 amino acids. Looked up from germline, CDR1 is SGHVS and CDR2 is FNYEAQ. CDR3 loop: CASSNDNQETQYF. CDR3 bases: TGTGCCAGCAGCAATGACAACCAAGAGACCCAGTACTTC.

The V and J genes are TRBV5-6 and TRBJ1-2; TRBD1 matches 11 bases. CDR3 length equals 17 residues. Germline CDR1 reads SGHDT; CDR2 reads YYEEEE. V dropped 3 bases and J dropped 7; count of bases not matched to a gene: 14. The CDR3 spells CASSSPRGDRGIGGYTF. As DNA, the CDR3 is TGTGCCAGCAGCTCCCCCAGAGGGGACAGGGGGATTGGTGGCTACACCTTC. The full variable domain, its missing parts supplied by reference TRBV5-6 and TRBJ1-2, is DAGVTQSPTHLIKTRGQQVTLRCSPKSGHDTVSWYQQALGQGPQFIFQYYEEEERQRGNFPDRFSGHQFPNYSSELNVNALLLGDSALYLCASSSPRGDRGIGGYTFGSGTRLTVV.

The chain is built from TRBV19 and TRBJ2-1; D is ambiguous. With 7 bases removed from V and 2 bases from J, the gap between germline ends came to 6 bases. The CDR3 is 12 residues long. Germline-derived CDR1 and CDR2 are LNHDA and SQIVND (reference sequence). CDR3 loop: CASNNAYNEQFF. Written as DNA, the CDR3 is TGTGCCAGTAATAACGCCTACAATGAGCAGTTCTTC.

The chain employs TRBV19 and TRBJ1-5, with D tentatively TRBD1 (6 bases). Per germline, CDR1 LNHDA and CDR2 SQIVND (reference sequence). V was shortened by 3 bases and J by 4 bases, with 13 bases between the two germline ends. The CDR3 length is 15 residues. The CDR3 sequence is CASSIARDTNQPQHF. Here the CDR3 DNA reads TGTGCCAGTAGTATCGCCCGGGACACAAATCAGCCCCAGCATTTT.

CDR3 nucleotide sequence: TGTGCCAGCAGCCTATTATGGGGCGGTACGCAGTATTTT. Protein sequence: CASSLLWGGTQYF. The genes are TRBV7-3 and TRBJ2-3, with D maybe TRBD1 (5 bases). Germline lookup yields CDR1 SGHTA and CDR2 FQGTGA. The CDR3 is 13 residues long. The V end lost 5 bases, the J end lost 8 bases, and 14 bases lay between the germline ends.

This chain links TRBV7-2 with TRBJ2-7; TRBD2 might be the D (5 bases). The germline gives CDR1 SGHTA, CDR2 FQGNSA. The CDR3 runs 15 residues. Trimming left V 2 bases short and J 6 bases short, with 17 bases between. The CDR3 coding sequence is TGTGCCAGCAGCTTACAATTAAGGGAGACAACCGAGCAGTACTTC. Translating it yields CASSLQLRETTEQYF.

The rearrangement uses TRBV5-1 and TRBJ1-2; no clear D gene. The CDR3 totals 12 residues. V was shortened by 4 bases and J by 4 bases, with 8 bases between the two germline ends. Per the germline V gene, CDR1 is SGHRS and CDR2 is YFSETQ. Here the CDR3 DNA reads TGCGCCAGCAGCCCCGAGGCCTATGGCTACACCTTC. It translates to CASSPEAYGYTF.

This clone was seen a handful of times. Here the CDR3 reads CASSLVLSGYEQYF. The CDR3 region has the DNA TGCGCCAGCAGCTTGGTACTCAGTGGTTACGAGCAGTACTTC. The rearrangement joins TRBV5-1 to TRBJ2-5, with D uncertain. The closer fit of TRBJ2-7 to the DNA end suggests the J call may be wrong. The CDR3 covers 14 residues. Germline V lookup: CDR1 SGHRS, CDR2 YFSETQ.

V and J are TRBV5-6 and TRBJ1-2; D gene ambiguous. Germline V CDR1 and CDR2: SGHDT, YYEEEE. V was pared by 3 bases and J by 0 bases, with 12 bases between. The CDR3 is 15 amino acids. DNA of the CDR3: TGTGCCAGCAGCTCCCTAGGAGGGTCTAACTATGGCTACACCTTC. As protein: CASSSLGGSNYGYTF.

The chain combines TRBV7-3 with TRBJ2-7; D gene uncertain. V dropped 2 bases and J dropped 6 bases, with 11 bases sitting between them. Germline V gene data show CDR1 as SGHTA and CDR2 as FQGTGA. The CDR3 contains 13 residues. CDR3 residues: CASSLGSAGEQYF. The DNA of the CDR3 is TGTGCCAGCAGCTTAGGCTCCGCAGGCGAGCAGTACTTC.

The rearrangement joins TRBV29-1 to TRBJ1-1; TRBD1 aligns across 8 bases. V was pared by 2 bases and J by 5 bases, with 4 bases of the junction left unmatched. Germline-derived CDR1 and CDR2 are SQVTM and ANQGSEA. The CDR3 contains 13 residues. For the CDR3, the DNA is TGCAGCGTTGAAATAGGACAGGGAACTGAAGCTTTCTTT. Translation gives CSVEIGQGTEAFF.

The genes are TRBV7-2 and TRBJ2-3; TRBD2 is a possible D gene (6 bases). CDR1 is SGHTA, CDR2 FQGNSA, per germline. V lost 8 bases and J lost 2, with 20 bases in between. The CDR3 runs to 16 residues. The CDR3 DNA is TGTGCCAGCGGGGTCGGAGGGACGTCCCACACAGATACGCAGTATTTT. Encoded protein: CASGVGGTSHTDTQYF.

This clone was counted a single time. The chain combines TRBV11-2 with TRBJ1-2; D is uncertain. With 1 base removed from V and 1 base from J, the gap between germline ends came to 10 bases. This CDR3 has 15 amino acids. Germline loops: CDR1 SGHAT, CDR2 FQNNGV. The CDR3 spells CASSLGGRDNYGYTF. DNA for the CDR3: TGTGCCAGCAGCTTAGGAGGCCGGGATAACTATGGCTACACCTTC.